The count of the clone carrying this TCR beta chain is one. The CDR3 has 14 residues. The V gene's germline CDR1 is SGDLS and CDR2 YYNGEE. Germline trimming cut 3 bases from V and 8 bases from J; bases unmatched to any gene: 7. The entry originates in a study of blood T cell repertoires in COVID-19. On the study more broadly: The cDNA or gDNA used as material had been derived from T cells, B-cell-depleted T cells, or PBMCs.

In the original analysis: Nucleated cell counts were estimated from reference gene primer amplification. Repertoires were generated with immunoSEQ multiplex PCR, while TCRdb's copy carries only in-frame clones and drops some. That table gives V, J and clone size, and the DNA gave D and trimming. The sample includes 100,000 to 150,000 clones, approximately 82% of them seen just once. The sample comprised peripheral blood. V is TRBV9 and J is TRBJ2-1, with 8 positions matching TRBD2. The sequence derives from a man aged 35 to 55 with active or convalescent COVID-19. The CDR3 here is CASSGPGLVHEQFF. In DNA, the CDR3 is TGTGCCAGCAGCGGTCCGGGACTAGTGCATGAGCAGTTCTTC.